The entry that follows covers one T cell receptor beta chain sequence. No antigen is known for it. There were TCR beta CDR3 regions amplified from RNA transcripts. The study used the HTBI primer set for a first-round RT-PCR of the TCR CDR3. Via MiXCR, TCRdb re-called the multiplex PCR reads, giving one row per CDR3 protein. The sample has 750,000 to 900,000 distinct CDR3 sequences, 38% seen once. The CDR3 extends over 13 amino acids. CDR1 and CDR2 (germline): SGHVT, SQSDAQ. V shed 4 bases and J shed 10 bases, with 16 bases lying between them. This specimen comes from a study of T cells in Graves' hyperthyroidism and ophthalmopathy. The study defined stable Graves' hyperthyroidism as no ophthalmopathy progression within 18 months. Diagnosis rested on symptoms, serum thyroxine and TRAb, thyroid ultrasound, and orbital computed tomography. Whole-study findings and limits: Separation of ophthalmopathy from stable hyperthyroidism was achieved by a 13 V-J model.

Material: blood. The sequence was obtained from a man aged 18 to 30 with Graves' hyperthyroidism. The chain employs TRBV7-4 and TRBJ1-1, with D hard to call. CDR3 bases: TGTGCCAGCAGCTCCCTCCCGGGCCCAAGAGCTTTCTTT. This gives the protein CASSSLPGPRAFF.